Listed here are 19 T cell receptor beta chains from one sample, sequenced in a study of blood T cell repertoires in COVID-19. The method was immunoSEQ multiplex PCR; TCRdb's version includes in-frame clones alone and lacks a portion of them. Of roughly 99,000 clones in the sample, almost 90% were seen once. The specimen sequenced was peripheral blood. The receptors were sampled from a man aged 45-65 years with COVID-19, enrolled during active disease.

The genes are TRBV2 and TRBJ1-5; maybe TRBD1 (6 bases). The germline V gene has CDR1 SNHLY and CDR2 FYNNEI. The CDR3 covers 13 residues. With 6 bases removed from V and 3 bases from J, the gap between germline ends came to 9 bases. The CDR3 DNA reads as TGTGCCAGCAGAGGACAGTCCAATCAGCCCCAGCATTTT. The encoded protein is CASRGQSNQPQHF.

The V and J genes are TRBV7-2 and TRBJ2-2, with no clear D. The length of the CDR3 is 15 residues. Looked up from germline, CDR1 is SGHTA and CDR2 is FQGNSA. Between the trimmed V and J ends, which lost 3 bases and 1 base, there was a span of 9 bases. The CDR3 loop is CASSFNRLNTGELFF. The DNA of the CDR3 is TGTGCCAGCAGCTTCAACCGACTGAACACCGGGGAGCTGTTTTTT.

This chain joins TRBV5-6 and TRBJ2-7; a weak D match, TRBD2 (5 bases). Germline V gene lookup returns CDR1 SGHDT and CDR2 YYEEEE. The CDR3 covers 14 residues. Deletions cut 3 bases from V and 0 bases from J, with 10 bases between. The CDR3 DNA reads as TGTGCCAGCAGCTGGTCGGGGAGCTCCTACGAGCAGTACTTC. It codes for CASSWSGSSYEQYF.

This clone was detected a few times. The genes are TRBV2 and TRBJ1-6; weak D call: TRBD1 (5 bases). V shed 2 bases and J shed 9 bases, with 17 bases lying between them. In germline, CDR1 is SNHLY, CDR2 FYNNEI. The CDR3 runs to 16 residues. For the CDR3, the DNA is TGTGCCAGCAGTGAAAGTTCTATAGGGGCTCCTTCACCCCTCCACTTT. Translated, it gives CASSESSIGAPSPLHF.

V and J are TRBV3-1 (or the pseudogene TRBV3-2) and TRBJ1-6; weak D call: TRBD1 (5 bases). The V and J ends lost 5 bases and 8 bases respectively, with 19 bases between them. The CDR3 extends over 16 amino acids. Germline loops: CDR1 LGHDT, CDR2 YNNKEL (reference sequence). The CDR3 DNA is TGTGCCAGCAGCACCCGAAATCTCGGGGGGGATTCACCCCTCCACTTT. The encoded protein is CASSTRNLGGDSPLHF.

This clone was picked up a small number of times. The CDR3 nucleotides are TGTGCCAGCTCCTATCTCTCGCTGGGCGCCGGCTCTGGAAACACCATATATTTT. It specifies CASSYLSLGAGSGNTIYF. The rearrangement uses TRBV18 and TRBJ1-3, with D uncertain. Germline V lookup: CDR1 KGHSH, CDR2 LQKENI. The germline V and J ends were trimmed by 6 bases and 0 bases, with 21 bases remaining between them. This CDR3 is 18 amino acids long. The variable domain in full, completed from reference TRBV18 and TRBJ1-3, reads NAGVMQNPRHLVRRRGQEARLRCSPMKGHSHVYWYRQLPEEGLKFMVYLQKENIIDESGMPKERFSAEFPKEGPSILRIQQVVRGDSAAYFCASSYLSLGAGSGNTIYFGEGSWLTVV.

The gene calls are TRBV5-1 and TRBJ2-7; D might be TRBD1 (7 bases). Germline values: CDR1 SGHRS, CDR2 YFSETQ. This CDR3 is built from 14 residues. Trimming left V 5 bases short and J 0 bases short, with 12 bases between. This CDR3 reads CASSAGQHSYEQYF. DNA for the CDR3: TGCGCCAGCAGTGCGGGACAGCACTCCTACGAGCAGTACTTC.

V and J are TRBV19 and TRBJ1-4, with TRBD1 matching 7 bases. The germline V gene has CDR1 LNHDA and CDR2 SQIVND (reference sequence). The length of the CDR3 is 13 residues. Trimming removed 3 bases from V and 8 bases from J; junction bases left unmatched: 3. Written as DNA, the CDR3 is TGTGCCAGTAGTATGGCAGGGGGAGAAAAACTGTTTTTT. Residues: CASSMAGGEKLFF.

The J gene is TRBJ1-3, the V gene TRBV19; D unresolved. From germline, CDR1 is LNHDA and CDR2 SQIVND (reference sequence). The CDR3 sequence is 15 residues long. V lost 0 bases and J lost 0, with 6 bases in between. CDR3: CASSIDPSSGNTIYF. As DNA, the CDR3 is TGTGCCAGTAGTATAGATCCGAGCTCTGGAAACACCATATATTTT. Full variable domain (remainder filled in from reference TRBV19 and TRBJ1-3): DGGITQSPKYLFRKEGQNVTLSCEQNLNHDAMYWYRQDPGQGLRLIYYSQIVNDFQKGDIAEGYSVSREKKESFPLTVTSAQKNPTAFYLCASSIDPSSGNTIYFGEGSWLTVV.

This clone was counted a single time. The rearrangement links TRBV7-3 to TRBJ1-6; D possibly corresponds to TRBD1 (5 bases). The CDR3 loop spans 19 amino acids. With 1 base removed from V and 7 bases from J, the gap between germline ends came to 23 bases. Germline V lookup: CDR1 SGHTA, CDR2 FQGTGA. The CDR3 loop reads CASSLRVGRGIPHNSPLHF. CDR3 bases: TGTGCCAGCAGCTTAAGGGTTGGTAGGGGAATCCCCCACAATTCACCCCTCCACTTT. Complete variable domain (other parts from reference TRBV7-3 and TRBJ1-6): GAGVSQTPSNKVTEKGKYVELRCDPISGHTALYWYRQSLGQGPEFLIYFQGTGAADDSGLPNDRFFAVRPEGSVSTLKIQRTERGDSAVYLCASSLRVGRGIPHNSPLHFGNGTRLTVT.

This chain connects TRBV7-8 to TRBJ2-5; D perhaps matches TRBD2 (5 bases). The CDR3 contains 17 residues. Germline V CDR1 and CDR2: SGHVS, FQNEAQ. V lost 5 bases to trimming and J lost 0 bases, with 19 bases between them. The CDR3 spells CASSPPLRARYQETQYF. Written as DNA, the CDR3 is TGTGCCAGCAGCCCGCCCCTGAGGGCCCGGTACCAAGAGACCCAGTACTTC.

This clone was detected a few times. The chain combines TRBV5-1 with TRBJ2-3, with 10 bases identical to TRBD2. V lost 1 base and J lost 3; bases outside the gene matches: 14. Germline CDR1 SGHRS, CDR2 YFSETQ. The CDR3 totals 19 residues. CDR3 residues: CASSLSSSGGRRFTDTQYF. In nucleotides, the CDR3 is TGCGCCAGCAGCTTGAGTAGTAGCGGGGGGCGGAGGTTTACAGATACGCAGTATTTT.

The chain couples TRBV6-5 to TRBJ1-2; the D gene is possibly TRBD1 (6 bases). Trimming pared 7 bases from V and 1 base from J, leaving 13 bases between. The CDR3 extends over 14 amino acids. Germline loops: CDR1 MNHEY, CDR2 SVGAGI. The CDR3 here is CASKQGGGNYGYTF. The CDR3 coding sequence is TGTGCCAGCAAACAGGGAGGGGGTAACTATGGCTACACCTTC.

This clone was observed a few times. The V gene is TRBV7-2, the J gene TRBJ1-6; the D is unclear. The CDR3 is made up of 17 amino acids. In germline, CDR1 is SGHTA, CDR2 FQGNSA. Trimming removed 5 bases from V and 0 bases from J, with 14 bases in between. CDR3 sequence (DNA): TGTGCCAGCAGCCGTACCCCGGGGATCTCCTATAATTCACCCCTCCACTTT. This translates into CASSRTPGISYNSPLHF.

The V call is TRBV10-2, the J call TRBJ2-7; D uncertain. V lost 5 bases and J 0 bases, leaving 8 bases between the germline ends. CDR3 length: 13 amino acids. The germline gives CDR1 WSHSY, CDR2 SAAADI. The chain's CDR3 is CASSIDISYEQYF. CDR3 in DNA: TGCGCCAGCAGTATTGACATCTCCTACGAGCAGTACTTC.

CDR3 DNA sequence: TGCGCCAGCAGCCAAGACGGGGGCTCTGGAAACACCATATATTTT. It specifies CASSQDGGSGNTIYF. J is TRBJ1-3 and V is TRBV4-3; D might be TRBD1 (5 bases). V was cut by 0 bases and J by 0 bases, with 6 bases left in between. Per germline, CDR1 LGHNA and CDR2 YSLEER. The CDR3 totals 15 residues.

In this sample, this clone turned up a few times. The genes are TRBV7-9 and TRBJ2-3, with 10 bases that match TRBD2. V lost 5 bases, J lost 8 bases, and 7 bases stayed unmatched. The CDR3 loop spans 14 amino acids. Germline loops: CDR1 SEHNR, CDR2 FQNEAQ (reference sequence). CDR3 in amino acids: CASSAALAGGTQYF. The CDR3 DNA reads TGTGCCAGCAGCGCCGCGTTAGCGGGGGGTACGCAGTATTTT.

The rearrangement joins TRBV7-9 to TRBJ2-5; tentatively, D is TRBD2 (6 bases). V lost 1 base and J 1 base, leaving 10 bases between the germline ends. This CDR3 has 15 residues. Germline-derived CDR1 and CDR2 are SEHNR and FQNEAQ (reference sequence). This CDR3 reads CASSLDLAAQETQYF. The CDR3 DNA reads TGTGCCAGCAGCTTAGACTTAGCGGCCCAAGAGACCCAGTACTTC.

This chain connects TRBV5-4 to TRBJ2-2; 13 positions match TRBD2. Germline V gene data show CDR1 as SGHNT and CDR2 as YYREEE (reference sequence). The CDR3 has 17 residues. After removal of 1 base from V and 0 bases from J, the junction contained 0 bases not matched to a gene. The CDR3 loop is CASSLTSGGANTGELFF. CDR3 in DNA: TGTGCCAGCAGCTTGACTAGCGGGGGGGCGAACACCGGGGAGCTGTTTTTT.